This is a list of T cell receptor beta chains from one sample in a study of breast tumors, draining lymph nodes, adjacent tissues. TCRdb redid the calling of the multiplex PCR reads with MiXCR, one entry per CDR3 protein. The sample lists about 230,000 distinct CDR3 sequences; 32% were seen once. Sequencing was carried out using axillary lymph node tissue. These receptors were collected from a female donor with breast cancer. Some clones in this sample may be carry-over from other donors' samples. The CDR3 runs from the conserved cysteine through the conserved F or W. Each record gives: CDR3 length, V gene, J gene, CDR3 protein.

>14|TRBV29-1|TRBJ2-6
CSVGPGSGANVLTF
>16|TRBV7-2|TRBJ1-6
CASSSGPGRLNSPLHF
>13|TRBV5-4|TRBJ2-2
CASSLMTSGELFF
>13|TRBV5-1|TRBJ1-1
CASSSILDTEAFF
>15|TRBV11-2|TRBJ1-1
CASSLVARGPTEAFF
>12|TRBV27|TRBJ1-6
CASGQGGGPLHF
>13|TRBV7-9|TRBJ1-1
CASSKQQGQRAFF
>15|TRBV20-1|TRBJ2-5
CSAERGGRPQETQYF
>14|TRBV27|TRBJ1-1
CASSQQGMGTEAFF
>14|TRBV20-1|TRBJ2-1
CSAPIAGSYNEQFF
>14|TRBV7-9|TRBJ2-7
CASSQDRRTYEQYF
>17|TRBV9|TRBJ1-6
CASSVEGGPDPNSPLHF
>15|TRBV7-2|TRBJ2-1
CASSSRTGGGTEQFF
>12|TRBV19|TRBJ1-2
CASTVTGGGYTF
>15|TRBV24-1|TRBJ1-4
CATSESGARNEKLFF
>17|TRBV6-5|TRBJ2-3
CASSHHGLAGGADTQYF
>15|TRBV7-9|TRBJ1-4
CASSGYRGRFEKLFF
>12|TRBV7-3|TRBJ2-1
CASSQPGLALFF
>13|TRBV20-1|TRBJ2-1
CSASDAGYNEQFF
>15|TRBV19|TRBJ1-5
CASSSGGRGLQPQHF
>15|TRBV6-5|TRBJ1-4
CASGRTGGINEKLFF
>14|TRBV12-3/TRBV12-4|TRBJ2-7
CASSFGRGSYEQYF
>13|TRBV2|TRBJ1-2
CASSGTGGASYTF
>15|TRBV7-2|TRBJ1-5
CASSLPAGLRQPQHF
>14|TRBV3-1|TRBJ2-7
CASSQDAVSYEQYF
>12|TRBV28|TRBJ1-5
CASSLGRKPQHF
>16|TRBV5-5|TRBJ2-3
CASSLGGGGGTDTQYF